The rows below give T cell receptor beta chains drawn from one sample of a study of cytomegalovirus exposure and HLA in healthy donors. Clones were sequenced by immunoSEQ multiplex PCR, and TCRdb holds only the in-frame ones, with some missing. The data contain about 140,000 clones, more than 75% of them singletons. Source material: PBMCs. The receptors here all came from a female donor in good health and CMV-seronegative. The CDR3 runs from the conserved cysteine through the conserved F or W. A D gene is named only where the DNA matches it firmly. Size is stated for part of the rows, as once, few or many counts, or as a class when the clone is expanded.

V gene,D gene,J gene,clone size,CDR3 DNA,CDR3 protein
TRBV6-1,TRBD2,TRBJ2-7,NA,TGTGCCAGCGGATTTCAGCGGGAGGTTGGCGAGCAGTACTTC,CASGFQREVGEQYF
TRBV30,TRBD2,TRBJ2-3,NA,TGTGCCTGGAGTCTCGTACTAGCGAACACAGATACGCAGTATTTT,CAWSLVLANTDTQYF
TRBV28,TRBD2,TRBJ2-7,once,TGTGCCAGTTCCAGGTCCGGGGGGGGTCACGAGCAGTACTTC,CASSRSGGGHEQYF
TRBV6-1,TRBD2,TRBJ2-4,NA,TGTGCCAGCAGCCCTAGCGGGACTAAAAACATTCAGTACTTC,CASSPSGTKNIQYF
TRBV5-6,NA,TRBJ1-2,once,TGTGCCAGCAGCTTCAGGGGCGGCTACACCTTC,CASSFRGGYTF
TRBV5-1,NA,TRBJ2-5,NA,TGCGCCAGCAGCGAATCCGGGACAAGAGAGACCCAGTACTTC,CASSESGTRETQYF
TRBV7-9,NA,TRBJ1-1,few,TGTGCCAGCCCCCGACAGGACGGCACTGAAGCTTTCTTT,CASPRQDGTEAFF
TRBV7-2,NA,TRBJ2-2,NA,TGTGCCAGCAGCGCACGAACAGGGAACACCGGGGAGCTGTTTTTT,CASSARTGNTGELFF
TRBV27,NA,TRBJ2-2,NA,TGTGCCAGCAGTTTACCCTGGCGGGGGCCGAACACCGGGGAGCTGTTTTTT,CASSLPWRGPNTGELFF
TRBV7-6,NA,TRBJ1-1,few,TGTGCCAGCAGCTTCTCATGGGGGGGGACAGAAGCTTTCTTT,CASSFSWGGTEAFF
TRBV7-3,TRBD1,TRBJ1-2,once,TGTGCCAGCAGCCTCCGGGACAGTTATGGCTACACCTTC,CASSLRDSYGYTF
TRBV5-6,NA,TRBJ2-7,NA,TGTGCCAGCAGCCCCCGGAGACCATACGAGCAGTACTTC,CASSPRRPYEQYF
TRBV21-1,NA,TRBJ1-5,NA,TGTGCCAGCAGCAATGGGTGTGCGGGAGGCAATCAGCCTCAGCATTTT,CASSNGCAGGNQPQHF
TRBV4-3,TRBD1,TRBJ1-2,few,TGCGCCAGCAGCCGAGGGACAGGGCATGGCTACACCTTC,CASSRGTGHGYTF
TRBV6-5,NA,TRBJ1-4,NA,TGTGCCAGCAGTTACTCTTGGACAGTTACTAATGAAAAACTGTTTTTT,CASSYSWTVTNEKLFF
TRBV15,TRBD1,TRBJ2-7,NA,TGTGCCACCAGCACTGACAGGGCTAGGGAGCAGTACTTC,CATSTDRAREQYF
TRBV29-1,NA,TRBJ1-2,NA,TGCAGCGTTGAGTGGGGAGCGGAAGGCTACACCTTC,CSVEWGAEGYTF
TRBV30,NA,TRBJ1-4,NA,TGTGCCTGGAGTCTGGGGGGGACTAATGAAAAACTGTTTTTT,CAWSLGGTNEKLFF
TRBV7-8,TRBD1,TRBJ2-1,NA,TGTGCCAGCAGCTCCGGACAGGGGGCGCCTAGCGATGAGCAGTTCTTC,CASSSGQGAPSDEQFF
TRBV5-1,TRBD2,TRBJ2-7,NA,TGCGCCAGCAGCTTGGGTGGACTAGCGGGAGTCGGCGAGCAGTACTTC,CASSLGGLAGVGEQYF
TRBV7-9,NA,TRBJ2-5,NA,TGTGCCAGCAGCCTTAACCAAGAGACCCAGTACTTC,CASSLNQETQYF
TRBV6-5,NA,TRBJ2-7,NA,TGTGCCAGCCTCGGACAACCTGATTACGAGCAGTACTTC,CASLGQPDYEQYF
TRBV5-1,TRBD1,TRBJ1-2,few,TGCGCCAGCAGCTCAAGGACAGGGGAGTATGGCTACACCTTC,CASSSRTGEYGYTF
TRBV15,NA,TRBJ1-2,NA,TGTGCCACCAGCCCAGCGGGGGCTAACTATGGCTACACCTTC,CATSPAGANYGYTF
TRBV2,TRBD1,TRBJ2-3,NA,TGTGCCAGCAAGGGGACAGGGGCAGATACGCAGTATTTT,CASKGTGADTQYF
TRBV6-5,NA,TRBJ2-7,NA,TGTGCCAGCAGTTCTGGACAGATTCGGAAGCAGTACTTC,CASSSGQIRKQYF
TRBV11-2,NA,TRBJ2-5,NA,TGTGCCAGCAGCTTCCGCGGTGGCCAACAAGAGACCCAGTACTTC,CASSFRGGQQETQYF
TRBV11-2,NA,TRBJ2-2,NA,TGTGCCAGCAGCTTAGATCCAGGGGCCGGGGAGCTGTTTTTT,CASSLDPGAGELFF
TRBV9,TRBD1,TRBJ1-6,NA,TGTGCCAGCAGCGTAGCTTTGGCAGGGGGTACTTCACCCCTCCACTTT,CASSVALAGGTSPLHF
TRBV6-5,TRBD1,TRBJ1-6,NA,TGTGCCAGCAACTCGCTCGGACAGGGGTATTCACCCCTCCACTTT,CASNSLGQGYSPLHF
TRBV19,TRBD2,TRBJ2-3,NA,TGTGCCAGTAGTTCCCGGACTAGCGGGGTCACAGATACGCAGTATTTT,CASSSRTSGVTDTQYF
TRBV9,TRBD1,TRBJ1-2,NA,TGTGCCAGCAGCTCCCCTGTAGACAGGGCGGTTGGGGGCTACACCTTC,CASSSPVDRAVGGYTF
TRBV10-3,NA,TRBJ2-7,NA,TGTGCCGCCAGAACTAGCTACGAGCAGTACTTC,CAARTSYEQYF
TRBV27,NA,TRBJ1-4,many,TGTGCCAGCAGGCGCTCCCAGGGAATCAATGAAAAACTGTTTTTT,CASRRSQGINEKLFF
TRBV2,NA,TRBJ1-1,once,TGTGCCAGCAGTGTCCACAGGGTGATTAACACTGAAGCTTTCTTT,CASSVHRVINTEAFF
TRBV5-8,NA,TRBJ2-7,NA,TGTGCCAGCAGCCTTCCAGCAGGGATTGTCGAGCAGTACTTC,CASSLPAGIVEQYF
TRBV30,TRBD1,TRBJ2-2,few,TGTGCCGGTACGGGGACAGGGTGGCCCGGGGAGCTGTTTTTT,CAGTGTGWPGELFF
TRBV6-4,TRBD1,TRBJ1-2,NA,TGTGCCAGCAGTGGGACAGGGTCATCGGGCTACACCTTC,CASSGTGSSGYTF
TRBV10-3,TRBD1,TRBJ1-1,NA,TGTGCCATCAGTGGACAGGGGAGCACTGAAGCTTTCTTT,CAISGQGSTEAFF
TRBV27,NA,TRBJ1-5,NA,TGTGCCAGCAGTCAGGGGAACCAGCCCCAGCATTTT,CASSQGNQPQHF
TRBV29-1,NA,TRBJ2-1,NA,TGCAGCGTTTTACACATGAATGAGCAGTTCTTC,CSVLHMNEQFF
TRBV7-2,NA,TRBJ2-3,NA,TGTGCCAGCAGCTTAGGTATCACAGATACGCAGTATTTT,CASSLGITDTQYF
TRBV2,TRBD1,TRBJ1-2,NA,TGTGCCAGCAGAGCCGACAGGGACACGGGCTATGGCTACACCTTC,CASRADRDTGYGYTF
TRBV7-8,NA,TRBJ1-1,few,TGTGCCAGCAGCAAAGACAGGAACACTGAAGCTTTCTTT,CASSKDRNTEAFF
TRBV7-3,NA,TRBJ2-7,NA,TGTGCCAGCAGCCCGGGACACAGCTCCTACGAGCAGTACTTC,CASSPGHSSYEQYF
TRBV4-1,NA,TRBJ1-1,few,TGCGCCAGCAGCCAAGAACAAGGGAGCACTGAAGCTTTCTTT,CASSQEQGSTEAFF
TRBV7-9,NA,TRBJ1-2,NA,TGTGCCAGCAGCTTAGATCTGAGGCGGGGAGGCTACACCTTC,CASSLDLRRGGYTF
TRBV7-2,TRBD2,TRBJ2-5,NA,TGTGCCAGCAGCTCAGCCCGGGACTACTCGCGAAAGACCCAGTACTTC,CASSSARDYSRKTQYF
TRBV2,NA,TRBJ2-3,NA,TGTGCCAGCAGTGTTAGCGAGGTAGCAGATACGCAGTATTTT,CASSVSEVADTQYF
TRBV9,NA,TRBJ1-1,NA,TGTGCTACTGGAGGGCAGAACACTGAAGCTTTCTTT,CATGGQNTEAFF
TRBV7-9,TRBD2,TRBJ2-7,NA,TGTGCCAGCAGCATGACTAGCGGGAGCCTCTACGAGCAGTACTTC,CASSMTSGSLYEQYF
TRBV7-8,TRBD2,TRBJ2-3,NA,TGTGCCAGCAGCTTATTACCGGGACTAGCGGGAGGGGGTACGCAGTATTTT,CASSLLPGLAGGGTQYF
TRBV5-1,NA,TRBJ2-1,NA,TGCGCCAGCAGCTTGTTGGGGGGGGCCTTTAGGGATGAGCAGTTCTTC,CASSLLGGAFRDEQFF